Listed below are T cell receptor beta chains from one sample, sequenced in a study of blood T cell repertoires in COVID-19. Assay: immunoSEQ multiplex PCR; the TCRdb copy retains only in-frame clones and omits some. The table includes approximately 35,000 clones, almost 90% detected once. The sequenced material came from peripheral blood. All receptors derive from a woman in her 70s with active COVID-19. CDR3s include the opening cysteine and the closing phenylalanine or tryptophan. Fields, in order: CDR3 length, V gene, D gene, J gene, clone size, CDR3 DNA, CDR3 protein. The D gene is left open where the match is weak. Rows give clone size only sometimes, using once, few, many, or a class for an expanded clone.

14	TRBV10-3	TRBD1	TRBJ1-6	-	TGTGCCATCAGGAAGGGACAGGCAGCATCACCCCTCCACTTT	CAIRKGQAASPLHF
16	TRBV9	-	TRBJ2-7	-	TGTGCCAGCAGCGAGAACAGGGAAACCTCCGGCTACGAGCAGTACTTC	CASSENRETSGYEQYF
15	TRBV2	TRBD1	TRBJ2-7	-	TGTGCCAGCAGTCCCTCCCGGGACAGGGCCTACGAGCAGTACTTC	CASSPSRDRAYEQYF
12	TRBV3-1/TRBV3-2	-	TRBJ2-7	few	TGTGCCAGCAGCTCATCCCCCTACGAGCAGTACTTC	CASSSSPYEQYF
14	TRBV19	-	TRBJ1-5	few	TGTGCCAGTAGTTCGACTGGGAGCAATCAGCCCCAGCATTTT	CASSSTGSNQPQHF
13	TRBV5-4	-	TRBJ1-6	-	TGTGCCAGCGGAACAGGGAATAATTCACCCCTCCACTTT	CASGTGNNSPLHF
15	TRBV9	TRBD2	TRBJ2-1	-	TGTGCCAGCAGCTCCCTTGGCGGGGGGATAAATGAGCAGTTCTTC	CASSSLGGGINEQFF
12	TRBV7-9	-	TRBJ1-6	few	TGTGCCAGCAGCCGCGGTAATTCACCCCTCCACTTT	CASSRGNSPLHF
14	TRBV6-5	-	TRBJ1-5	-	TGTGCCAGCAGGGGACAACTTTTTAATCAGCCCCAGCATTTT	CASRGQLFNQPQHF
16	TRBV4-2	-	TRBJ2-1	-	TGTGCCAGCAGCCAAGATCCCGGAGCAGCATACAATGAGCAGTTCTTC	CASSQDPGAAYNEQFF
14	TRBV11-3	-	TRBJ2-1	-	TGTGCCAGCAGCCCCCGGGACTTATACAATGAGCAGTTCTTC	CASSPRDLYNEQFF
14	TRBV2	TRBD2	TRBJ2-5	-	TGTGCCAGCAGTGCGGGACTAGCTGTGGAGACCCAGTACTTC	CASSAGLAVETQYF
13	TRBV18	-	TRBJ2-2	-	TGTGCCAGCTCACCAAAGCGCACCGGGGAGCTGTTTTTT	CASSPKRTGELFF
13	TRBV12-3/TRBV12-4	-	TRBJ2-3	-	TGTGCCAGCAGCGGGGGGCCGCGAGATACGCAGTATTTT	CASSGGPRDTQYF
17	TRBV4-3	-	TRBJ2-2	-	TGCGCCAGCAGCCAAGATCTGGTCGGGGGGAACACCGGGGAGCTGTTTTTT	CASSQDLVGGNTGELFF
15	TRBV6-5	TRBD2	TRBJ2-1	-	TGTGCCAGCCTCGGACTAGCGGCCGGTCACAATGAGCAGTTCTTC	CASLGLAAGHNEQFF
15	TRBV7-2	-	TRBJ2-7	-	TGTGCCAGCAGCTTATATTCCTCAGGGGACTACGAGCAGTACTTC	CASSLYSSGDYEQYF
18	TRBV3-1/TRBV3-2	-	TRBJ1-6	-	TGTGCCAGCAGCCAAGAATTCGAGGGAGGGGCGAGGAATTCACCCCTCCACTTT	CASSQEFEGGARNSPLHF
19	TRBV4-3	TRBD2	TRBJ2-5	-	TGCGCCAGCAGCCAGGCCGGGACTAGCGGGGGGGTTTCCCAAGAGACCCAGTACTTC	CASSQAGTSGGVSQETQYF
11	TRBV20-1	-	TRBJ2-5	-	TGCAGTGCAGGAGTACAAGAGACCCAGTACTTC	CSAGVQETQYF
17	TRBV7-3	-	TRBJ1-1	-	TGTGCCAGCAGCTTAACGGGTCAGGGGAGGGGAGCCACTGAAGCTTTCTTT	CASSLTGQGRGATEAFF
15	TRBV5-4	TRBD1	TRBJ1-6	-	TGTGCCAGCAGCCGCGCCGGGACAGGGGATTCACCCCTCCACTTT	CASSRAGTGDSPLHF
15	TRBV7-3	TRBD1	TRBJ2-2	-	TGTGCCAGCAGCCCAAGACAGGGCTTCGCCGGGGAGCTGTTTTTT	CASSPRQGFAGELFF
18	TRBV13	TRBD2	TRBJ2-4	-	TGTGCCAGCAGCTCAGGACTAGCGGGGGGCCTAGCCAAAAACATTCAGTACTTC	CASSSGLAGGLAKNIQYF